This T cell receptor beta chain was documented in a study of blood T cell repertoires in COVID-19. Study background: The United States, Italy and Spain provided the acute and convalescent COVID-19 samples. Sources were T cells, B-cell-depleted T cells, or PBMCs; the material itself was cDNA or gDNA.

As originally analysed: By means of reference gene primer amplification, nucleated cell counts were estimated. The table came from immunoSEQ multiplex PCR; TCRdb's copy has only in-frame clones and leaves some out. The DNA was the basis for D and trimming; V, J and clone size are from that table. There are 70,000 to 80,000 clones in the sample; roughly 80% occur only once, and about 43% lies in the top ten. Trimming removed 0 bases at V and 7 bases at J, with 13 bases between. Germline-derived CDR1 and CDR2 are SGHRS and YFSETQ. The CDR3 contains 15 residues. The rearrangement uses TRBV5-1 and TRBJ1-4, with TRBD1 as a possible D gene (5 bases). The sequencing sample was made of peripheral blood. The TCR was taken from a man aged 80 or over with acute or convalescent COVID-19. The CDR3 DNA sequence: TGCGCCAGCAGCTTGGGTGACAGCCAGGGTGAAAAACTGTTTTTT. This encodes CASSLGDSQGEKLFF. The full variable domain, rest sourced from reference TRBV5-1 and TRBJ1-4, is KAGVTQTPRYLIKTRGQQVTLSCSPISGHRSVSWYQQTPGQGLQFLFEYFSETQRNKGNFPGRFSGRQFSNSRSEMNVSTLELGDSALYLCASSLGDSQGEKLFFGSGTQLSVL.